This is a list of T cell receptor beta chains from one sample in a study of CXCR3-negative and CXCR3-positive naive CD8 T cells. Using the 5' RACE reads, TCRdb records one entry per CDR3 protein without DNA. The table for this sample gives roughly 100,000 distinct CDR3 sequences. What was sequenced was naive CXCR3+ CD8+ T cells from blood. The source of these receptors is a human donor in good health. Some clones in this sample may be carry-over from other donors' samples. Each CDR3 is given with its conserved first and last residue.

J: TRBJ2-2
V: TRBV29-1
CDR3: CSAEGGVAGELFF

J: TRBJ2-2
V: TRBV2
CDR3: CASKEVGNTGELFF

J: TRBJ2-1
V: TRBV7-9
CDR3: CASRLGTSGDHNEQFF

J: TRBJ1-2
V: TRBV30
CDR3: CAWSESTGDGYTF

J: TRBJ2-7
V: TRBV7-2
CDR3: CASSFSAHKIYEQYF

J: TRBJ1-5
V: TRBV6-5
CDR3: CASSPNRGNQPQHF

J: TRBJ2-1
V: TRBV29-1
CDR3: CSVAGTVYNEQFF

J: TRBJ2-1
V: TRBV3-1
CDR3: CASSPSGNNEQFF

J: TRBJ2-2
V: TRBV11-3
CDR3: CASSFLTGELFF

J: TRBJ1-5
V: TRBV21-1
CDR3: CASSKVPRQINQPQHF

J: TRBJ2-7
V: TRBV28
CDR3: CASSRGTSQYF

J: TRBJ2-5
V: TRBV6-5
CDR3: CASRPPGTGLETQYF

J: TRBJ2-2
V: TRBV29-1
CDR3: CSVGVLRTVDTGELFF

J: TRBJ1-1
V: TRBV5-1
CDR3: CASSFDRWGNTEAFF

J: TRBJ2-2
V: TRBV15
CDR3: CATSRDVWVGGTGELFF

J: TRBJ2-1
V: TRBV3-1
CDR3: CASSQGLAGGPGNEQFF

J: TRBJ2-7
V: TRBV15
CDR3: CATSRPQDYEQYF

J: TRBJ2-5
V: TRBV11-2
CDR3: CASSLVETQYF

J: TRBJ2-7
V: TRBV14
CDR3: CASSAAWAYEQYF

J: TRBJ2-2
V: TRBV11-3
CDR3: CASSSRGGGTGELFF

J: TRBJ1-1
V: TRBV29-1
CDR3: CSVEVLDMGSEAFF

J: TRBJ2-3
V: TRBV6-6
CDR3: CASSYGDTQYF

J: TRBJ2-2
V: TRBV29-1
CDR3: CSVEENLSGVNTGELFF

J: TRBJ2-1
V: TRBV27
CDR3: CASSTGQTYNEQFF

J: TRBJ2-1
V: TRBV6-4
CDR3: CASSEEPNNEQSF

J: TRBJ1-1
V: TRBV6-5
CDR3: CASSYGVHTEAFF

J: TRBJ1-1
V: TRBV21-1
CDR3: CASSKVRADYEAFF

J: TRBJ1-1
V: TRBV7-9
CDR3: CASKPARVDTEAFF

J: TRBJ1-1
V: TRBV15
CDR3: CATMTGTGVRRAFF

J: TRBJ2-5
V: TRBV29-1
CDR3: CIGLGGETQYF

J: TRBJ2-1
V: TRBV7-3
CDR3: CASSPGTGSVNEQFF

J: TRBJ1-2
V: TRBV28
CDR3: CASSPLLETRHEYGYTF

J: TRBJ2-7
V: TRBV10-1
CDR3: CASSEVRTGDLEQYF

J: TRBJ2-7
V: TRBV5-1
CDR3: CASRQPGAYYEQYF

J: TRBJ2-7
V: TRBV6-6
CDR3: CASRPGLGHEQYF